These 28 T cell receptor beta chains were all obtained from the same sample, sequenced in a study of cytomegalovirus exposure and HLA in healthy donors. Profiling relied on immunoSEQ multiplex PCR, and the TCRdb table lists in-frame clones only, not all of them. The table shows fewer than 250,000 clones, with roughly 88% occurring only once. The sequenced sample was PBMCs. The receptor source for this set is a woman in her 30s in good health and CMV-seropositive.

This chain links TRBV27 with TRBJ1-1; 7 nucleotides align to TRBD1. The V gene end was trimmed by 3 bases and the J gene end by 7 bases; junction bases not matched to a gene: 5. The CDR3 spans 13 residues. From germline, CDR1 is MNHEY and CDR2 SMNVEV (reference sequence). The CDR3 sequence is CASSFGQGGEAFF. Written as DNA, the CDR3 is TGTGCCAGCAGTTTTGGTCAGGGGGGTGAAGCTTTCTTT.

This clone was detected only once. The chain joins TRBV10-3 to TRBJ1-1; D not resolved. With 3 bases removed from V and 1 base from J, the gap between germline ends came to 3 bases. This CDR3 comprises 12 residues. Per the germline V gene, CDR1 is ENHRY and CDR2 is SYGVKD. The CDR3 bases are TGTGCCATCAGTGACCGGAACACTGAAGCTTTCTTT. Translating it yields CAISDRNTEAFF.

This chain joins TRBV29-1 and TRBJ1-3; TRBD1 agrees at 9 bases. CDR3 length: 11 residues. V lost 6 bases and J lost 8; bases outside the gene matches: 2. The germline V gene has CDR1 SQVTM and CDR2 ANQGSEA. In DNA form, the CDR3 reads TGCAGCGTGGGGGACAGGGACACCATATATTTT. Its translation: CSVGDRDTIYF.

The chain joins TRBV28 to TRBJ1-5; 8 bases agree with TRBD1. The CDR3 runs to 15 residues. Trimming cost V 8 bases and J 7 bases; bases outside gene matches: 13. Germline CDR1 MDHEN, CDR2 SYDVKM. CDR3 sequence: CASWNPLTGDQPQHF. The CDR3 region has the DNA TGTGCCAGCTGGAACCCCCTGACAGGGGACCAGCCCCAGCATTTT.

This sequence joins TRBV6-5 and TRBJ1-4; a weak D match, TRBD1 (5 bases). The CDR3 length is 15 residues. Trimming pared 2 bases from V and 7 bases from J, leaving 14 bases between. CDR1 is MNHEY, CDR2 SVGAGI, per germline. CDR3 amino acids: CASSYRQGYSEKLFF. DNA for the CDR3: TGTGCCAGCAGTTACCGGCAGGGTTATTCTGAAAAACTGTTTTTT.

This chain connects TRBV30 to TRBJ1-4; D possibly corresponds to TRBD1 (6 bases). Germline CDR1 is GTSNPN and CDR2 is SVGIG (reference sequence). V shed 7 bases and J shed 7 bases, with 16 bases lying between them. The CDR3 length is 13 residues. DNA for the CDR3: TGTGCCTATAACAGGGACCGACGTGAAAAACTGTTTTTT. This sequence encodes CAYNRDRREKLFF.

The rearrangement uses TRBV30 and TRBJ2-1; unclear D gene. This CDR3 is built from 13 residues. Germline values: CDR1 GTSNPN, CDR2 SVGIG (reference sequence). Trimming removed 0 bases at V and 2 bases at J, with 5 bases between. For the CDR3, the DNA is TGTGCCTGGAGTGTAGGGCCCTACAATGAGCAGTTCTTC. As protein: CAWSVGPYNEQFF.

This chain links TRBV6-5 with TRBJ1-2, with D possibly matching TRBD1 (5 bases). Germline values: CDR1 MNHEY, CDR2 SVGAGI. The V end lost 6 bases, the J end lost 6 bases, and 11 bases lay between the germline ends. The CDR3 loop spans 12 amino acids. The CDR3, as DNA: TGTGCCAGCAGGGGGCAAGGAGATGGCTACACCTTC. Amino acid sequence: CASRGQGDGYTF.

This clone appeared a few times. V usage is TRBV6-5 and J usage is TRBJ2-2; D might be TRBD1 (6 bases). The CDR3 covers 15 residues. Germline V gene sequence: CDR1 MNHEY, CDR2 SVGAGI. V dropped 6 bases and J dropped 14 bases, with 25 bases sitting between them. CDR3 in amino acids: CASSRGLDRGDRLFF. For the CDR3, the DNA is TGTGCCAGCAGCCGTGGGCTGGACAGAGGCGACCGACTGTTTTTT.

The CDR3 DNA is TGCGCCAGCAGCTTGGTGGGACCTTACAATGAGCAGTTCTTC. Protein: CASSLVGPYNEQFF. The chain is built from TRBV5-1 and TRBJ2-1, with D perhaps matching TRBD1 or TRBD2 (5 bases each). This CDR3 has 14 residues. Trimming took 0 bases from V and 4 from J, leaving 8 bases between them. Germline CDR1 and CDR2: SGHRS and YFSETQ.

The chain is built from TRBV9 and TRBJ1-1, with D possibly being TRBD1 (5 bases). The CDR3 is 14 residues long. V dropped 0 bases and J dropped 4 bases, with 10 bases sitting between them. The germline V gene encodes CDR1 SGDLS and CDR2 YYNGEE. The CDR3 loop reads CASSVGGVATEAFF. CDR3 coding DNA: TGTGCCAGCAGCGTAGGGGGGGTTGCCACTGAAGCTTTCTTT.

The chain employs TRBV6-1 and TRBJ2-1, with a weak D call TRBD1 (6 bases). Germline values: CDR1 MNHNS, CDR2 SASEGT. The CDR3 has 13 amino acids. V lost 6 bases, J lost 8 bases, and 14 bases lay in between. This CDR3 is CASRNNRVHEQFF. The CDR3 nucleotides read TGTGCCAGCAGAAATAACAGGGTGCATGAGCAGTTCTTC.

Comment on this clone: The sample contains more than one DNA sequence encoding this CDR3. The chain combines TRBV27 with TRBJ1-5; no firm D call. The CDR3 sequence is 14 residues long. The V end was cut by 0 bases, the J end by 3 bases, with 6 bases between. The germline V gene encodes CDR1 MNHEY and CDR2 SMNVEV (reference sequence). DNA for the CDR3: TGTGCCAGCAGTTTATCGGGGTTCAATCAGCCCCAGCATTTT. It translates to CASSLSGFNQPQHF.

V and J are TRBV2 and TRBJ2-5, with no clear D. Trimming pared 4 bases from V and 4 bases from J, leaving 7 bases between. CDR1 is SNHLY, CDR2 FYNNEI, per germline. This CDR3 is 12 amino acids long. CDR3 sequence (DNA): TGTGCCAGCAGTGCAACTCGAGAGACCCAGTACTTC. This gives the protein CASSATRETQYF.

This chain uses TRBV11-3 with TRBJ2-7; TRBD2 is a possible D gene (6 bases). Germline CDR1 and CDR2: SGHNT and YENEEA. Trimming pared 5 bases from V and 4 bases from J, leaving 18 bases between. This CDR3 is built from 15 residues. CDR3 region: CASSLRHGSMYEQYF. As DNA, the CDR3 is TGTGCCAGCAGCCTAAGACACGGGAGTATGTACGAGCAGTACTTC.

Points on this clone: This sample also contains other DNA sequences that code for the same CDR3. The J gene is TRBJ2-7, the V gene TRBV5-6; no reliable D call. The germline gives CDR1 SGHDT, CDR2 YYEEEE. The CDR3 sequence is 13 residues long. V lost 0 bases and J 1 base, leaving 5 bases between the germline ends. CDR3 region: CASSLVSSYEQYF. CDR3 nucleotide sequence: TGTGCCAGCAGCTTGGTTAGTTCCTACGAGCAGTACTTC.

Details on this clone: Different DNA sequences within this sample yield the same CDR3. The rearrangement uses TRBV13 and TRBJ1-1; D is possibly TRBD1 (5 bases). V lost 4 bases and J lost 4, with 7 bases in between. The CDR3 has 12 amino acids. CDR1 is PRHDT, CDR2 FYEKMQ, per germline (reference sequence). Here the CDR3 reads CASSSGFTEAFF. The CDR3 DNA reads TGTGCCAGCAGCTCAGGGTTCACTGAAGCTTTCTTT.

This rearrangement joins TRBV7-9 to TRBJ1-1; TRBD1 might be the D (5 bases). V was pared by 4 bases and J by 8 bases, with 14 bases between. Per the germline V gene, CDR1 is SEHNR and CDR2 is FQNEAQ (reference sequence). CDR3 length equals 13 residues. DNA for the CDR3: TGTGCCAGCAGCTCTCAGGGTACACTGGAAGCTTTCTTT. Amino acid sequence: CASSSQGTLEAFF.

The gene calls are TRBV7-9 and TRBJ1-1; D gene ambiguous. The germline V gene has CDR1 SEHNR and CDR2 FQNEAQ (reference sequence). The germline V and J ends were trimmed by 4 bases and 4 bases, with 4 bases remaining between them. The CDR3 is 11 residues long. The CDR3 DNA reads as TGTGCCAGCAGCTCCTCCACTGAAGCTTTCTTT. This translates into CASSSSTEAFF.

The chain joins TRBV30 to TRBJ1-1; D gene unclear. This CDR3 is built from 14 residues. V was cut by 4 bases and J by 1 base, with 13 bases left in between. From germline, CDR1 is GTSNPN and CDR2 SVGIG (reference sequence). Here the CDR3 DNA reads TGTGCCTGGACAATCGACTGGGGGAACACTGAAGCTTTCTTT. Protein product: CAWTIDWGNTEAFF. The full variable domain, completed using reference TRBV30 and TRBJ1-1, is SQTIHQWPATLVQPVGSPLSLECTVEGTSNPNLYWYRQAAGRGLQLLFYSVGIGQISSEVPQNLSASRPQDRQFILSSKKLLLSDSGFYLCAWTIDWGNTEAFFGQGTRLTVV.

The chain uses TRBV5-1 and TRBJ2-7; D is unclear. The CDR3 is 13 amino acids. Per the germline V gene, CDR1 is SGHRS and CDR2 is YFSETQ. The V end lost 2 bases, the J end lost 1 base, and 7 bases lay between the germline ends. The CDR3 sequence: CASSFFRSYEQYF. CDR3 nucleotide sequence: TGCGCCAGCAGCTTTTTTAGATCCTACGAGCAGTACTTC.

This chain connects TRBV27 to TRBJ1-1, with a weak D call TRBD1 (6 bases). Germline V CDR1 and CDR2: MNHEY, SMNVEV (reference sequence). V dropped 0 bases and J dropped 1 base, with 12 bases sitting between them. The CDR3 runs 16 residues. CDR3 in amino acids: CASSLSGGGGNTEAFF. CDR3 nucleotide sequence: TGTGCCAGCAGTTTATCAGGGGGGGGTGGGAACACTGAAGCTTTCTTT.

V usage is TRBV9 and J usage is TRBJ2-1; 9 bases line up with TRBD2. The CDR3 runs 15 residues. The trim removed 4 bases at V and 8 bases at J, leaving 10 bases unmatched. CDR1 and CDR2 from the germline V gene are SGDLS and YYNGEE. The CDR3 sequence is CASSPTSGQWDEQFF. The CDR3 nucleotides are TGTGCCAGCAGCCCTACTAGCGGGCAGTGGGATGAGCAGTTCTTC.

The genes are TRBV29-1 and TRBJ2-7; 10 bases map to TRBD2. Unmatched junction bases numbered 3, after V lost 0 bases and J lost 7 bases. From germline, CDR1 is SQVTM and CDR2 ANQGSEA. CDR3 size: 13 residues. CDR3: CSVEDLAGAEQYF. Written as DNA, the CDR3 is TGCAGCGTTGAAGACCTAGCGGGAGCTGAGCAGTACTTC.

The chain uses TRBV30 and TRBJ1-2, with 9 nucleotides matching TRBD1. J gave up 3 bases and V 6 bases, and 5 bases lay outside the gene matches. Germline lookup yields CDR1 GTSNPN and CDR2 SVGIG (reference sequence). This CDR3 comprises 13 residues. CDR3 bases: TGTGCCTGTTACAGGGGGCTGTACTATGGCTACACCTTC. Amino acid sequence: CACYRGLYYGYTF.

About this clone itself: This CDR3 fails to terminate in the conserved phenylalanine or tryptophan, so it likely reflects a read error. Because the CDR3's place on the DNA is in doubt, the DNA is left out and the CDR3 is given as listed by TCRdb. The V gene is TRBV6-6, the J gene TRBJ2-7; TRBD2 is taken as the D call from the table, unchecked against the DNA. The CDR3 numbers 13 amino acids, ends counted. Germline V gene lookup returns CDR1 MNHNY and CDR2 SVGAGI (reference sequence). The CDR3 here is CASSTRDGQIRLD.

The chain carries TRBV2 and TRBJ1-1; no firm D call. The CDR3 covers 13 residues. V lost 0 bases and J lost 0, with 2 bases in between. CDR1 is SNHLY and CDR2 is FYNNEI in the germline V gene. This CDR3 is CASSEAVNTEAFF. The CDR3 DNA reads TGTGCCAGCAGTGAAGCCGTGAACACTGAAGCTTTCTTT.

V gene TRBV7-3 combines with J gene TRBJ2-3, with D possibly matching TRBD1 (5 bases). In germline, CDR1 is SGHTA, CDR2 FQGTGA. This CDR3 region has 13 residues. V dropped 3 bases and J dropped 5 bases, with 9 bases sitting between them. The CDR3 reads CASSFTQGDTQYF. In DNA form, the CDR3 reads TGTGCCAGCAGCTTCACCCAGGGAGATACGCAGTATTTT. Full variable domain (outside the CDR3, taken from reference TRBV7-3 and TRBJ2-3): GAGVSQTPSNKVTEKGKYVELRCDPISGHTALYWYRQSLGQGPEFLIYFQGTGAADDSGLPNDRFFAVRPEGSVSTLKIQRTERGDSAVYLCASSFTQGDTQYFGPGTRLTVL.